The 8 T cell receptor beta chains below come from one sample, sequenced in a study of cytomegalovirus exposure and HLA in healthy donors. Primers included in the PCR were 60 Vbeta and 13 Jbeta primers. Data came from immunoSEQ multiplex PCR; TCRdb stores just in-frame clones and leaves some out. The sample holds roughly 140,000 clones; roughly 74% are singletons and the top ten take around 2.5%. The sequenced sample consisted of PBMCs. These receptors all stem from a young woman in good health and CMV-seropositive.

The rearrangement joins TRBV5-6 to TRBJ2-1; tentative D call: TRBD2 (5 bases). The CDR3 length is 14 residues. The V end lost 0 bases, the J end lost 5 bases, and 9 bases lay between the germline ends. From germline, CDR1 is SGHDT and CDR2 YYEEEE. This CDR3 reads CASSLAGSHNEQFF. DNA for the CDR3: TGTGCCAGCAGCTTGGCTGGGAGCCACAATGAGCAGTTCTTC.

V and J are TRBV18 and TRBJ2-2; maybe TRBD2 (5 bases). Germline V lookup: CDR1 KGHSH, CDR2 LQKENI. There are 19 residues in the CDR3. The V end was cut by 5 bases, the J end by 0 bases, with 22 bases between. DNA of the CDR3: TGTGCCAGCTCAACATTCCCGGGAACCGGAACGACGAACACCGGGGAGCTGTTTTTT. It yields the protein CASSTFPGTGTTNTGELFF.

This chain uses TRBV27 with TRBJ1-1; TRBD1 agrees at 9 bases. Germline CDR1 and CDR2: MNHEY and SMNVEV (reference sequence). Trimming at V came to 5 bases and at J to 4 bases, leaving 8 bases not matched to a gene. The CDR3 length is 15 residues. This CDR3 is CASSRDRVPITEAFF. In DNA form, the CDR3 reads TGTGCCAGCAGTAGGGACAGGGTACCGATCACTGAAGCTTTCTTT.

The genes are TRBV7-9 and TRBJ1-2, with 8 nucleotides matching TRBD1. With 5 bases clipped from V and 8 bases from J, the junction kept 13 bases outside the gene matches. CDR3 size: 15 residues. Germline CDR1 SEHNR, CDR2 FQNEAQ (reference sequence). CDR3 in DNA: TGTGCCAGCAGCACCACGGGACAGGTCCCCCCCGGCTACACCTTC. Residues: CASSTTGQVPPGYTF.

The chain links TRBV15 to TRBJ2-7; D is perhaps TRBD1 (7 bases). Germline CDR1 is LNHNV and CDR2 is YYDKDF (reference sequence). CDR3 length: 14 residues. V shed 8 bases and J shed 6 bases, with 20 bases lying between them. CDR3 amino acids: CATQGAGGSGEQYF. The CDR3 DNA is TGTGCCACCCAGGGCGCAGGGGGGTCAGGCGAGCAGTACTTC.

The chain recombines TRBV5-1 with TRBJ1-2; 7 positions agree with TRBD1. The length of the CDR3 is 14 residues. The germline CDR1 and CDR2 sequences are SGHRS and YFSETQ. V was pared by 4 bases and J by 3 bases, with 6 bases of the junction left unmatched. The CDR3 protein is CASSPGGRYYGYTF. For the CDR3, the DNA is TGCGCCAGCAGCCCAGGGGGTCGGTACTATGGCTACACCTTC.

CDR3 nucleotide sequence: TGTGCCAGCTCACCACCCGAAGGGGTCTATGGCTACACCTTC. Translation gives CASSPPEGVYGYTF. This chain links TRBV18 with TRBJ1-2; D possibly corresponds to TRBD1 (5 bases). This CDR3 is built from 14 residues. V was cut by 0 bases and J by 4 bases, with 9 bases left in between. CDR1 and CDR2 from the germline V gene are KGHSH and LQKENI.

The rearrangement joins TRBV4-1 to TRBJ2-1, with D possibly matching TRBD2 (5 bases). The CDR3 contains 19 residues. Per germline, CDR1 MGHRA and CDR2 YSYEKL. V was trimmed by 1 base and J by 0 bases, leaving 19 bases between them. Here the CDR3 reads CASSQGHIIGVNSYNEQFF. The CDR3 DNA follows: TGCGCCAGCAGCCAAGGCCACATCATCGGGGTTAACTCCTACAATGAGCAGTTCTTC.